This passage covers 11 T cell receptor beta chains from one sample sequenced in a study of control samples from healthy donors and cancer patients. Method: immunoSEQ multiplex PCR; TCRdb's copy keeps in-frame clones and lacks some. The sample shows about 96,000 clones, just over 90% of them seen only once. The specimen sequenced was blood. These receptors originate from a man aged 18-30 years in good health.

This clone was found once. This sequence joins TRBV6-5 and TRBJ1-1; D is unresolved. The V gene lost 6 bases and the J gene lost 4 bases, with 18 bases spanning the gap. The CDR3 runs 15 residues. Per the germline V gene, CDR1 is MNHEY and CDR2 is SVGAGI. CDR3 in DNA: TGTGCCAGCAGACCTACTGGAATAATGGGCACTGAAGCTTTCTTT. It translates to CASRPTGIMGTEAFF.

This clone was seen more than once but under ten times. The chain has TRBV4-1 and TRBJ2-2; TRBD2 aligns across 9 bases. CDR3 length equals 22 residues. Looked up from germline, CDR1 is MGHRA and CDR2 is YSYEKL. The V and J ends lost 0 bases and 6 bases, in that order; junction bases with no gene match: 23. CDR3 nucleotide sequence: TGCGCCAGCAGCCAAGATTATGTCATGCGCGGGAGGGCCGGGGGAGCCTCCGGGGAGCTGTTTTTT. The encoded protein is CASSQDYVMRGRAGGASGELFF.

CDR3 nucleotide sequence: TGTGCCAGCAGTTACTCGACGGGGACAGGGGATGAAAAACTGTTTTTT. Protein sequence: CASSYSTGTGDEKLFF. The rearrangement joins TRBV6-2 or TRBV6-3 to TRBJ1-4; 10 nucleotides match TRBD1. With 0 bases clipped from V and 6 bases from J, the junction kept 4 bases outside the gene matches. CDR1 and CDR2 (germline): MNHEY, SVGEGT. This CDR3 is 16 amino acids long.

The chain joins TRBV7-2 to TRBJ1-1; D uncertain. The CDR3 consists of 13 residues. Germline assignment: CDR1 SGHTA and CDR2 FQGNSA. V was shortened by 1 base and J by 6 bases, with 9 bases between the two germline ends. CDR3 nucleotide sequence: TGTGCCAGCAGCTTAGTTGGGGTTCCTGAAGCTTTCTTT. Protein product: CASSLVGVPEAFF. The full variable domain, in which reference TRBV7-2 and TRBJ1-1 provide the parts outside the CDR3, is GAGVSQSPSNKVTEKGKDVELRCDPISGHTALYWYRQSLGQGLEFLIYFQGNSAPDKSGLPSDRFSAERTGGSVSTLTIQRTQQEDSAVYLCASSLVGVPEAFFGQGTRLTVV.

This chain uses TRBV24-1 with TRBJ2-1; D perhaps matches TRBD2 (6 bases). Germline V gives CDR1 KGHDR, CDR2 SFDVKD. V lost 2 bases to trimming and J lost 0 bases, with 10 bases between them. The CDR3 is 16 amino acids. CDR3 in amino acids: CATSDSEGGSYNEQFF. For the CDR3, the DNA is TGTGCCACCAGTGATTCAGAGGGAGGCTCCTACAATGAGCAGTTCTTC.

V and J are TRBV5-1 and TRBJ2-3; D not certain. The CDR3 is 14 amino acids. Trimming shortened V by 1 base and J by 2 bases, and 8 bases separated the two germline ends. Germline CDR1 is SGHRS and CDR2 is YFSETQ. In DNA, the CDR3 is TGCGCCAGCAGCTTGTGGGATCCCACAGATACGCAGTATTTT. Its translation: CASSLWDPTDTQYF. Supplemented by reference TRBV5-1 and TRBJ2-3, the full variable domain reads KAGVTQTPRYLIKTRGQQVTLSCSPISGHRSVSWYQQTPGQGLQFLFEYFSETQRNKGNFPGRFSGRQFSNSRSEMNVSTLELGDSALYLCASSLWDPTDTQYFGPGTRLTVL.

The chain carries TRBV4-1 and TRBJ2-1; 8 bases are shared with TRBD1. This CDR3 spans 15 amino acids. The germline CDR1 and CDR2 sequences are MGHRA and YSYEKL. Unmatched junction bases numbered 7, after V lost 8 bases and J lost 1 base. The CDR3 nucleotides read TGCGCCAGCGCCAGGGGGCGCCCTTCCTACAATGAGCAGTTCTTC. Its protein product is CASARGRPSYNEQFF.

The chain has TRBV7-2 and TRBJ2-7; tentative D call: TRBD1 (6 bases). CDR1 is SGHTA, CDR2 FQGNSA, per germline. The CDR3 has 16 residues. Trimming pared 4 bases from V and 0 bases from J, leaving 16 bases between. CDR3 region: CASSYGQLHPSYEQYF. The DNA for the CDR3 is TGTGCCAGCAGCTACGGACAGCTCCACCCCTCCTACGAGCAGTACTTC.

In this sample, this clone turned up once. This chain uses TRBV5-6 with TRBJ2-7, with 7 bases aligning to TRBD1. This CDR3 is built from 14 residues. V lost 0 bases and J lost 6; bases outside the gene matches: 6. From germline, CDR1 is SGHDT and CDR2 YYEEEE. CDR3 protein: CASSLGTGPLEQYF. CDR3 sequence (DNA): TGTGCCAGCAGCTTGGGGACAGGCCCCCTCGAGCAGTACTTC.

This chain connects TRBV11-2 to TRBJ1-1, with 7 nucleotides matching TRBD1. CDR3 length: 16 amino acids. With 1 base clipped from V and 1 base from J, the junction kept 6 bases outside the gene matches. Germline lookup yields CDR1 SGHAT and CDR2 FQNNGV. The CDR3 nucleotides read TGTGCCAGCAGCTTAGTAGGGGACAGAGAGAACACTGAAGCTTTCTTT. Translating gives CASSLVGDRENTEAFF.

The rearrangement uses TRBV19 and TRBJ1-2; D ambiguous. CDR1 is LNHDA, CDR2 SQIVND, per germline (reference sequence). V lost 3 bases, J lost 5 bases, and 16 bases lay in between. CDR3 size: 15 residues. The CDR3 region is CASSIKRWTSYGYTF. CDR3 nucleotides: TGTGCCAGTAGTATTAAACGGTGGACTTCGTATGGCTACACCTTC.